The sequence of this T cell receptor beta chain was determined in a study of OX40 agonist ivuxolimab in advanced cancers. The trim removed 2 bases at V and 6 bases at J, leaving 3 bases unmatched. This CDR3 contains 14 residues. Germline CDR1 reads SGDLS; CDR2 reads YYNGEE. Only in-frame clones appear in the TCRdb table, and some are missing; sequencing was by immunoSEQ multiplex PCR. This sample carries 57,000 or so clones, roughly nine tenths of them seen once, and the ten largest clones take 11% to 15%. Sample: CD4+ or CD8+ T cells sorted from blood, taken in a trial of the OX40 agonist ivuxolimab. This chain joins TRBV9 and TRBJ2-4, with 9 bases fitting TRBD1. The clonotype comes from an adult with an advanced solid tumor such as melanoma, head and neck, liver or kidney cancer. Here the CDR3 DNA reads TGTGCCAGCAGCGTCGGGACAGGGATAAACATTCAGTACTTC. Its protein is CASSVGTGINIQYF.